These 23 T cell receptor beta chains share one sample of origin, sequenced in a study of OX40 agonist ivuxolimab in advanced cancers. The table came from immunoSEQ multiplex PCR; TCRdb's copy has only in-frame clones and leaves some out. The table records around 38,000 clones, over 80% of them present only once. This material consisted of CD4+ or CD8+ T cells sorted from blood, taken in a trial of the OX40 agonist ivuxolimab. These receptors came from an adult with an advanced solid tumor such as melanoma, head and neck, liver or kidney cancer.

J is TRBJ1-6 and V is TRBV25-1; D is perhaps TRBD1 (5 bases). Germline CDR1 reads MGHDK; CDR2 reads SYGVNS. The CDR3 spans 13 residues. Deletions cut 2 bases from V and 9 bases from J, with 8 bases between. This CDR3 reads CASSELGTSPLHF. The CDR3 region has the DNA TGTGCCAGCAGTGAACTCGGGACTTCACCCCTCCACTTT.

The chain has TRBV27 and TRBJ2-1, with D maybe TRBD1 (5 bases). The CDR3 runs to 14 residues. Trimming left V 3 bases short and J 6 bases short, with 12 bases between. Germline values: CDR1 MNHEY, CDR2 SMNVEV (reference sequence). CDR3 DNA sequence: TGTGCCAGCAGTTTTGGGGCCCCGGGCAATGAGCAGTTCTTC. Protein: CASSFGAPGNEQFF.

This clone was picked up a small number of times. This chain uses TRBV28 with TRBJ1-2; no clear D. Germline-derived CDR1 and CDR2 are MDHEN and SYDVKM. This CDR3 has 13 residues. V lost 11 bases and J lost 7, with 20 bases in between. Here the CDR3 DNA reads TGTGCCTGCAAACGGGGAGGGTTTGGTGGCTACACCTTC. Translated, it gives CACKRGGFGGYTF.

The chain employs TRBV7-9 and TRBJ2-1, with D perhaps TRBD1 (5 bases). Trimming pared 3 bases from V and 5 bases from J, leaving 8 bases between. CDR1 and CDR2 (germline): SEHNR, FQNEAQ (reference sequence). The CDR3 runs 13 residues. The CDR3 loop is CASSLTADNEQFF. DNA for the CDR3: TGTGCCAGCAGCTTGACAGCCGACAATGAGCAGTTCTTC.

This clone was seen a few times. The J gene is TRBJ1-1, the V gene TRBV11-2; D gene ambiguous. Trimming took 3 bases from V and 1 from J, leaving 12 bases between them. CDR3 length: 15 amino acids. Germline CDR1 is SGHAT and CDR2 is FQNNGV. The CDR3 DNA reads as TGTGCCAGCAGCTTTACGTTGGCAGGGAACACTGAAGCTTTCTTT. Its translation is CASSFTLAGNTEAFF.

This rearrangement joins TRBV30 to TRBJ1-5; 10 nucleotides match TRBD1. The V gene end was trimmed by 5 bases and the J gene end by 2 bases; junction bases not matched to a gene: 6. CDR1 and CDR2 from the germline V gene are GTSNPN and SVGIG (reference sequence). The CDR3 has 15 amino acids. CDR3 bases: TGTGCCTGGCGATCCGGGACAGGGGGCAATCAGCCCCAGCATTTT. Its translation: CAWRSGTGGNQPQHF.

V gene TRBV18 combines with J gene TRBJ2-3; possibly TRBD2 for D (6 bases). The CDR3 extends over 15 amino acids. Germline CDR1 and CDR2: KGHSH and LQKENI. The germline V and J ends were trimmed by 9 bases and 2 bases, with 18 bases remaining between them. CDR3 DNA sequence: TGTGCCAGTCGCCGGGAGCGGCTCCTCACAGATACGCAGTATTTT. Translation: CASRRERLLTDTQYF.

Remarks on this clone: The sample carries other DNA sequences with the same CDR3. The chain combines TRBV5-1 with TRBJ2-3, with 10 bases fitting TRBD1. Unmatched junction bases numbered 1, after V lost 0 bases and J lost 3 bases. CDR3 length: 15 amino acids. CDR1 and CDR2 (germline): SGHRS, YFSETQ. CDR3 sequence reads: CASSLGGQGTDTQYF. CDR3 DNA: TGCGCCAGCAGCTTGGGGGGACAGGGGACAGATACGCAGTATTTT. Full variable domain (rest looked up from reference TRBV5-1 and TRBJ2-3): KAGVTQTPRYLIKTRGQQVTLSCSPISGHRSVSWYQQTPGQGLQFLFEYFSETQRNKGNFPGRFSGRQFSNSRSEMNVSTLELGDSALYLCASSLGGQGTDTQYFGPGTRLTVL.

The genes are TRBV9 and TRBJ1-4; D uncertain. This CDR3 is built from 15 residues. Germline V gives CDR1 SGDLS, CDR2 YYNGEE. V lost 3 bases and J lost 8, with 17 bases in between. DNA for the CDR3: TGTGCCAGCAGCGCGCGAAGCGGATCCTCCGAAAAACTGTTTTTT. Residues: CASSARSGSSEKLFF.

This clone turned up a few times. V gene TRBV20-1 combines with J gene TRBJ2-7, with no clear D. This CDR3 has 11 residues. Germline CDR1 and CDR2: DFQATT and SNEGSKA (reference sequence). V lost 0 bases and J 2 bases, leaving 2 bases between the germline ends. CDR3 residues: CSARETYEQYF. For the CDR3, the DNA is TGCAGTGCTAGAGAGACCTACGAGCAGTACTTC.

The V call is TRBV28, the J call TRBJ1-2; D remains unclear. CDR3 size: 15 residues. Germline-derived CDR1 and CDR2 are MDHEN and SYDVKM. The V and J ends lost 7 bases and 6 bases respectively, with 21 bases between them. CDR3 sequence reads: CASIPPAGFVDGYTF. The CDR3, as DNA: TGTGCCAGCATTCCCCCGGCGGGGTTCGTTGATGGCTACACCTTC.

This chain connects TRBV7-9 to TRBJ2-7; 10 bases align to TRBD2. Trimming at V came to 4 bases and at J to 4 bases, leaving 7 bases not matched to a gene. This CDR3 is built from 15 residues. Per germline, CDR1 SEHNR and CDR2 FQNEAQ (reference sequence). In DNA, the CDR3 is TGTGCCAGCAGCTCGCAGACTAGCGGGCATTACGAGCAGTACTTC. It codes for CASSSQTSGHYEQYF.

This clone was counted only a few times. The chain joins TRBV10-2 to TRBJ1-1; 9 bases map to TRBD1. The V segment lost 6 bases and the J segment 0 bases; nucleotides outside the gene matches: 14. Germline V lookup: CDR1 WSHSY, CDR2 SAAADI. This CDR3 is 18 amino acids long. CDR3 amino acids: CASSERRTGVFMNTEAFF. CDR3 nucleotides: TGCGCCAGCAGCGAGAGGAGGACAGGGGTATTCATGAACACTGAAGCTTTCTTT.

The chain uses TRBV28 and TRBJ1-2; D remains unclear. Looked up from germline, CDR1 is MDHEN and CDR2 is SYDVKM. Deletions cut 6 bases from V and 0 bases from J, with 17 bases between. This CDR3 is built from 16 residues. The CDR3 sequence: CASRPTAYLSNYGYTF. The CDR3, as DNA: TGTGCCAGCAGGCCGACGGCCTATCTTTCTAACTATGGCTACACCTTC.

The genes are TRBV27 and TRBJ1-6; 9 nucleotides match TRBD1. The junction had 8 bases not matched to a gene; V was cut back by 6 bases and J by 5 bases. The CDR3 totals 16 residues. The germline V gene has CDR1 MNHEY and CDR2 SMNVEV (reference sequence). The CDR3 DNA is TGTGCCAGCAGCAGCTCTGGGACAGGGCATAATTCACCCCTCCACTTT. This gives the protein CASSSSGTGHNSPLHF.

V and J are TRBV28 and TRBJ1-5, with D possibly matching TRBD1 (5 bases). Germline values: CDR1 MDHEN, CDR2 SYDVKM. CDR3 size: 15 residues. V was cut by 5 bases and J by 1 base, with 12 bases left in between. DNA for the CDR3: TGTGCCAGCAGTAAACAGGCCTCCAGCAATCAGCCCCAGCATTTT. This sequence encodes CASSKQASSNQPQHF.

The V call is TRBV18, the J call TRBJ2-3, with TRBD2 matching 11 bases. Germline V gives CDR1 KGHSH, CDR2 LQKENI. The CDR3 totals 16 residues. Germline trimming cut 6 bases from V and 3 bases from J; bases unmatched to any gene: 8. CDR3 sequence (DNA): TGTGCCAGCTCTCCAACTAGCGGGGGAAATACAGATACGCAGTATTTT. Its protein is CASSPTSGGNTDTQYF.

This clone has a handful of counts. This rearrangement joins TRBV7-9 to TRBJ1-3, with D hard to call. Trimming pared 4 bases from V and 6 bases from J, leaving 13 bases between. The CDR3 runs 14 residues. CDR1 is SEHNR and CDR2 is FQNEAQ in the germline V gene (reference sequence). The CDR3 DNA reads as TGTGCCAGCAGCTCCTGGGTTGGAGAAAACACCATATATTTT. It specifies CASSSWVGENTIYF.

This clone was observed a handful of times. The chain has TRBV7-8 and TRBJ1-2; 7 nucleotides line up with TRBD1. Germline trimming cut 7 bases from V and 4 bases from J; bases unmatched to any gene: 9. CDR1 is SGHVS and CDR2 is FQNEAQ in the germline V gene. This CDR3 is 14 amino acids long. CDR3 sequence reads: CASKRRGTAYGYTF. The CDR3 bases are TGTGCCAGCAAGAGGCGCGGGACAGCCTATGGCTACACCTTC.

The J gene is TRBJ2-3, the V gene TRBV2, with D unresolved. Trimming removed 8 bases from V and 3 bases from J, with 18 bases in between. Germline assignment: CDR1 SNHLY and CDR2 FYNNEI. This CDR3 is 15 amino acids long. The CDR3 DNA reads TGTGCCAGCGCCAGGCCCCGGACCATTACAGATACGCAGTATTTT. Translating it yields CASARPRTITDTQYF.

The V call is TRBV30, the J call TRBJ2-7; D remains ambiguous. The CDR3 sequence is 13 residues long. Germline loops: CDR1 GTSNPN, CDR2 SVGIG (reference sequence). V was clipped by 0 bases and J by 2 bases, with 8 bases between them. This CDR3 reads CAWSVVNAYEQYF. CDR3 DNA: TGTGCCTGGAGTGTGGTAAATGCCTACGAGCAGTACTTC.

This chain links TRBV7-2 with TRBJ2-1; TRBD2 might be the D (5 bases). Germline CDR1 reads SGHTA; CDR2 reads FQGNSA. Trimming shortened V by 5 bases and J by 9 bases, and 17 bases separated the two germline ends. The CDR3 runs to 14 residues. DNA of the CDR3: TGTGCCAGCAGCAGTAGCTGGGGAGATGCTGAGCAGTTCTTC. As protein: CASSSSWGDAEQFF.

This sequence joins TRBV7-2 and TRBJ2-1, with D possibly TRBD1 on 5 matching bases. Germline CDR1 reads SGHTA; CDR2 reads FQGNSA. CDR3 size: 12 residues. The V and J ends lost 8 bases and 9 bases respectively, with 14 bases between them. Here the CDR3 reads CASGNRGREQFF. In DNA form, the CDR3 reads TGTGCCAGCGGAAATAGGGGCCGTGAGCAGTTCTTC.